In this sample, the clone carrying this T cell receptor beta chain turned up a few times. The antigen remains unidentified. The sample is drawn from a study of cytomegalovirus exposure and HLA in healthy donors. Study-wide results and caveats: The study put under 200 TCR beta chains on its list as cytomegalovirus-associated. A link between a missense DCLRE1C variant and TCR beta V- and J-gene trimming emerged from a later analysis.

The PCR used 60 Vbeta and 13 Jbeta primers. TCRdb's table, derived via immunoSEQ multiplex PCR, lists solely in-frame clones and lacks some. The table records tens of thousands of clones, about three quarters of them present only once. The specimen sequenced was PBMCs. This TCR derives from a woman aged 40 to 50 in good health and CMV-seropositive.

The CDR3 region has the DNA TGTGCCAGCAGTGGAGGGAGGCCGGGGCCCTATGGCTACACCTTC. Translating it yields CASSGGRPGPYGYTF. The gene calls are TRBV6-6 and TRBJ1-2; possible D gene TRBD1, 5 bases. V dropped 5 bases and J dropped 4 bases, with 17 bases sitting between them. The length of the CDR3 is 15 residues. CDR1 and CDR2 from the germline V gene are MNHNY and SVGAGI (reference sequence).